Shown below are 32 T cell receptor beta chains from a single sample sequenced in a study of post-analysis software for immune sequencing data. Antigen specificity for these receptors is unknown. Whole-study findings and limits: About five TRBV segments were more frequent in patients than controls; TRBV5-6, TRBV5-1 and TRBV20-1 belonged to this group.

Unique molecular identifiers were present in the TCR beta cDNA libraries. TCRdb passed the PCR reads through MiXCR, listing each CDR3 protein once. This sample has hundreds of thousands of distinct CDR3 sequences; roughly three fifths occur once, and the top ten carry 10% to 12%. Sequencing was carried out using blood. Receptors originate from a girl aged 2-10 years with multiple sclerosis.

The V gene is TRBV24-1, the J gene TRBJ2-5; 8 bases agree with TRBD1. This CDR3 is 15 amino acids long. After removal of 5 bases from V and 1 base from J, the junction contained 5 bases not matched to a gene. Germline V gene sequence: CDR1 KGHDR, CDR2 SFDVKD. Here the CDR3 DNA reads TGTGCCACCAGTGCCGGGACAGGAATCCAAGAGACCCAGTACTTC. Its translation is CATSAGTGIQETQYF.

This clonotype was seen only once. The chain combines TRBV30 with TRBJ1-2; D is ambiguous. The CDR3 has 15 residues. Germline V gene lookup returns CDR1 GTSNPN and CDR2 SVGIG (reference sequence). Trimming took off 3 bases at V and 0 bases at J, with 14 bases between the two ends. CDR3 amino acids: CAWRQGGGANYGYTF. DNA for the CDR3: TGTGCCTGGAGGCAAGGTGGCGGAGCTAACTATGGCTACACCTTC.

The chain employs TRBV5-5 and TRBJ2-1; D unclear. CDR1 SGHKS and CDR2 YYEKEE come from the germline V gene (reference sequence). The CDR3 consists of 12 residues. Trimming stripped 4 bases from V and 10 bases from J, with 12 bases between. The CDR3 nucleotides are TGTGCCAGCAGCCCTCGCCTGGAGGAGCAGTTCTTC. Residues: CASSPRLEEQFF.

The rearrangement uses TRBV12-3 or TRBV12-4 and TRBJ2-3, with D uncertain. V lost 6 bases, J lost 6 bases, and 7 bases lay in between. The CDR3 consists of 11 residues. The CDR3 DNA sequence: TGTGCCAGCAGGAAAAGCGATACGCAGTATTTT. Amino acids: CASRKSDTQYF.

This clonotype was counted only a few times. This sequence joins TRBV6-2 or TRBV6-3 and TRBJ2-7; D not certain. The CDR3 covers 13 residues. Trimming left V 5 bases short and J 1 base short, with 9 bases between. CDR1 is MNHEY and CDR2 is SVGEGT in the germline V gene. This chain's CDR3 is CASSVGQSYEQYF. For the CDR3, the DNA is TGTGCCAGCAGTGTTGGGCAGTCCTACGAGCAGTACTTC.

This clonotype was recorded once. The gene calls are TRBV29-1 and TRBJ2-1; no firm D call. The germline gives CDR1 SQVTM, CDR2 ANQGSEA. The CDR3 runs 15 residues. V was trimmed by 4 bases and J by 0 bases, leaving 13 bases between them. The CDR3 DNA follows: TGCAGCGTTGCAGCCGGGCCCAGCTCCTACAATGAGCAGTTCTTC. Residues: CSVAAGPSSYNEQFF.

The CDR3 region has the DNA TGTGCCAGCAGTTTGGAGGGTCGCGGCAATCAGCCCCAGCATTTT. It specifies CASSLEGRGNQPQHF. The chain carries TRBV27 and TRBJ1-5; no clear D. The CDR3 covers 15 residues. Deletions cut 3 bases from V and 2 bases from J, with 11 bases between. CDR1 is MNHEY and CDR2 is SMNVEV in the germline V gene (reference sequence).

The sample holds a few counts of this clonotype. In nucleotides, the CDR3 is TGTGCCAGCAGCTTAGAGGGACAGGGGCCCCTCCACTTT. It is translated as CASSLEGQGPLHF. The chain employs TRBV11-2 and TRBJ1-6, with 10 bases lining up with TRBD1. The CDR3 is made up of 13 amino acids. The germline gives CDR1 SGHAT, CDR2 FQNNGV. V was pared by 0 bases and J by 13 bases, with 0 bases of the junction left unmatched.

J is TRBJ2-7 and V is TRBV5-1, with TRBD2 matching over 8 bases. J lost 6 bases, V lost 3 bases, and 14 bases had no gene match. The germline V gene encodes CDR1 SGHRS and CDR2 YFSETQ. The CDR3 runs to 16 residues. The CDR3 loop is CASSSGLAGLLAEQYF. CDR3 bases: TGCGCCAGCAGCTCCGGACTAGCCGGCCTACTCGCCGAGCAGTACTTC.

The CDR3 loop reads CASSTRATTDQYF. CDR3 nucleotide sequence: TGTGCCAGCAGTACGAGGGCGACGACAGACCAGTACTTC. The rearrangement joins TRBV9 to TRBJ2-7; the D call may be TRBD1 or TRBD2 (5 bases each). Germline assignment: CDR1 SGDLS and CDR2 YYNGEE. V shed 5 bases and J shed 10 bases, with 19 bases lying between them. This CDR3 region has 13 residues.

This clonotype was recorded a few times. J is TRBJ2-1 and V is TRBV10-1; D perhaps matches TRBD2 (5 bases). The CDR3 extends over 14 amino acids. V was clipped by 3 bases and J by 8 bases, with 14 bases between them. Per germline, CDR1 WNHNN and CDR2 SYGVQD (reference sequence). The CDR3 sequence: CASSDYRGRDEQFF. The DNA for the CDR3 is TGCGCCAGCAGTGACTATCGAGGGCGTGATGAGCAGTTCTTC.

This clonotype has a handful of counts. This sequence joins TRBV13 and TRBJ2-3; D not resolved. CDR1 PRHDT and CDR2 FYEKMQ come from the germline V gene (reference sequence). V lost 2 bases to trimming and J lost 2 bases, with 17 bases between them. The length of the CDR3 is 17 residues. The chain's CDR3 is CASSLIRALPSTDTQYF. For the CDR3, the DNA is TGTGCCAGCAGCTTAATTAGAGCGTTGCCCTCCACAGATACGCAGTATTTT.

The rearrangement uses TRBV6-5 and TRBJ2-4; TRBD2 matches at 7 bases. The DNA end is a closer match to TRBJ2-7, so the J assignment may be wrong. Germline V gene sequence: CDR1 MNHEY, CDR2 SVGAGI. The CDR3 runs to 14 residues. Here the CDR3 reads CASNPLAETYEQYF. CDR3 DNA sequence: TGTGCCAGCAATCCTCTAGCGGAAACCTACGAGCAGTACTTC.

This clonotype was seen a single time. The V gene is TRBV7-2, the J gene TRBJ1-5; D possibly corresponds to TRBD1 (5 bases). The CDR3 consists of 12 residues. CDR1 SGHTA and CDR2 FQGNSA come from the germline V gene. Trimming shortened V by 1 base and J by 10 bases, and 8 bases separated the two germline ends. The CDR3 bases are TGTGCCAGCAGCTTAGGCAGGGCCCCCCAGCATTTT. Translated: CASSLGRAPQHF. Full variable domain (missing parts from reference TRBV7-2 and TRBJ1-5): GAGVSQSPSNKVTEKGKDVELRCDPISGHTALYWYRQSLGQGLEFLIYFQGNSAPDKSGLPSDRFSAERTGGSVSTLTIQRTQQEDSAVYLCASSLGRAPQHFGDGTRLSIL.

In its sample, this clonotype was seen once. The chain carries TRBV20-1 and TRBJ2-5, with 10 bases identical to TRBD2. The CDR3 extends over 13 amino acids. Germline V gene lookup returns CDR1 DFQATT and CDR2 SNEGSKA (reference sequence). Trimming at V came to 6 bases and at J to 5 bases, leaving 6 bases not matched to a gene. The CDR3: CSAPGLAEETQYF. In DNA form, the CDR3 reads TGCAGTGCCCCTGGACTAGCGGAGGAGACCCAGTACTTC.

The chain carries TRBV12-3 or TRBV12-4 and TRBJ2-5; D remains ambiguous. This CDR3 is 13 amino acids long. Trimming shortened V by 5 bases and J by 4 bases, and 11 bases separated the two germline ends. The CDR3 DNA is TGTGCCAGCAGTCCTGGGGAACGAGAGACCCAGTACTTC. Translating gives CASSPGERETQYF.

The rearrangement links TRBV7-9 to TRBJ2-7; TRBD1 agrees at 8 bases. This CDR3 has 14 residues. V shed 8 bases, J shed 5 bases, and the junction held 11 bases outside the gene matches. Germline lookup yields CDR1 SEHNR and CDR2 FQNEAQ (reference sequence). CDR3 coding DNA: TGTGCCAGCCACCTCGGAACAGGGGGTGACGAGCAGTACTTC. Amino acids: CASHLGTGGDEQYF.

The rearrangement joins TRBV29-1 to TRBJ2-6; D is uncertain. The CDR3 consists of 16 residues. Germline V lookup: CDR1 SQVTM, CDR2 ANQGSEA. CDR3 sequence (DNA): TGCAACGTCGGTAAACTGCGCGTTTCTGGGGCCAACGTCCTGACTTTC. Protein sequence: CNVGKLRVSGANVLTF.

CDR3 amino acids: CASSEAAGGYGYTF. The CDR3, as DNA: TGTGCCAGCAGTGAAGCGGCAGGAGGGTATGGCTACACCTTC. The V call is TRBV6-1, the J call TRBJ1-2, with D unresolved. This CDR3 has 14 residues. The V end lost 0 bases, the J end lost 5 bases, and 10 bases lay between the germline ends. Germline CDR1 and CDR2: MNHNS and SASEGT.

The chain combines TRBV7-9 with TRBJ1-4; the match to TRBD1 covers 7 bases. The J segment lost 6 bases and the V segment lost 5 bases, leaving 9 bases of the junction unmatched. This CDR3 region has 15 residues. Germline lookup yields CDR1 SEHNR and CDR2 FQNEAQ (reference sequence). The CDR3 spells CASSPIGGNDEKLFF. Here the CDR3 DNA reads TGTGCCAGCAGCCCGATAGGGGGCAACGATGAAAAACTGTTTTTT.

With respect to this clonotype: This may be a read error, as it is one base from a much larger clone. V usage is TRBV3-1 and J usage is TRBJ2-7; D remains ambiguous. Deletions cut 0 bases from V and 4 bases from J, with 4 bases between. This CDR3 contains 12 residues. The germline CDR1 and CDR2 sequences are LGHDT and YNNKEL (reference sequence). CDR3 protein: CASSQDWYEQYF. DNA of the CDR3: TGTGCCAGCAGCCAAGATTGGTACGAGCAGTACTTC.

This chain uses TRBV28 with TRBJ2-1; the D gene is possibly TRBD2 (6 bases). Per the germline V gene, CDR1 is MDHEN and CDR2 is SYDVKM. Trimming stripped 4 bases from V and 12 bases from J, with 16 bases between. There are 13 residues in the CDR3. The CDR3 loop reads CASSSGLRSGQFF. The DNA of the CDR3 is TGTGCCAGCAGTTCGGGACTCCGCTCTGGGCAGTTCTTC.

This clonotype was seen a handful of times. This rearrangement joins TRBV6-5 to TRBJ2-7; possibly TRBD1 for D (5 bases). Trimming shortened V by 2 bases and J by 6 bases, and 14 bases separated the two germline ends. Germline values: CDR1 MNHEY, CDR2 SVGAGI. The CDR3 length is 14 residues. CDR3 loop: CASSYGATGGEQYF. The CDR3 DNA sequence: TGTGCCAGCAGTTACGGGGCGACGGGCGGCGAGCAGTACTTC.

This clonotype was counted only a few times. The rearrangement links TRBV6-6 to TRBJ2-1; D gene ambiguous. V lost 2 bases and J lost 5, with 7 bases in between. This CDR3 has 13 amino acids. CDR1 and CDR2 from the germline V gene are MNHNY and SVGAGI (reference sequence). CDR3 nucleotides: TGTGCCAGCAGTTACGGGTCTAACAATGAGCAGTTCTTC. It encodes CASSYGSNNEQFF.

The rearrangement joins TRBV2 to TRBJ2-1; D may correspond to TRBD1 or TRBD2 (7 bases each). The CDR3 is 15 amino acids. Trimming pared 6 bases from V and 2 bases from J, leaving 14 bases between. Germline CDR1 reads SNHLY; CDR2 reads FYNNEI. The CDR3 spells CASRKGAGAYNEQFF. In nucleotides, the CDR3 is TGTGCCAGCAGAAAGGGGGCGGGGGCCTACAATGAGCAGTTCTTC.

This clonotype was seen only a few times. This sequence joins TRBV12-5 and TRBJ1-2; D remains unclear. CDR1 LGHNT and CDR2 FRNRAP come from the germline V gene. CDR3 length: 13 amino acids. The V and J ends lost 7 bases and 4 bases respectively, with 13 bases between them. The CDR3 region is CASAAQVSYGYTF. As DNA, the CDR3 is TGTGCTAGTGCCGCCCAGGTCTCCTATGGCTACACCTTC.

In this sample, this clonotype turned up a few times. The rearrangement links TRBV4-3 to TRBJ2-1; 8 bases match TRBD2. The trim removed 4 bases at V and 9 bases at J, leaving 14 bases unmatched. CDR3 length equals 16 residues. Germline V CDR1 and CDR2: LGHNA, YSLEER. The CDR3 region has the DNA TGCGCCAGCAGCCCCCACGGGGGGGCCAATTCGGCTGAGCAGTTCTTC. Amino acids: CASSPHGGANSAEQFF.

Details on this clonotype: A much larger clone lies one base from this, so it may be a read error. The chain joins TRBV5-6 to TRBJ2-7; 14 positions agree with TRBD2. The J call may be faulty, since TRBJ2-5 better matches the DNA end. Germline V gene lookup returns CDR1 SGHDT and CDR2 YYEEEE. This CDR3 contains 15 residues. CDR3 amino acids: CASSSGTSGRETQYF. CDR3 coding DNA: TGTGCCAGCAGCTCGGGGACTAGCGGGAGAGAGACCCAGTACTTC.

This clonotype has a handful of counts. J is TRBJ2-4 and V is TRBV10-3; 7 nucleotides agree with TRBD1. V lost 0 bases to trimming and J lost 6 bases; unmatched junction nucleotides: 2. Germline V gives CDR1 ENHRY, CDR2 SYGVKD. The CDR3 sequence is 14 residues long. CDR3 bases: TGTGCCATCAGTGAGTCACCAGGGGGAAACATTCAGTACTTC. Translation gives CAISESPGGNIQYF.

The rearrangement uses TRBV5-1 and TRBJ2-5, with TRBD2 matching 9 bases. The V and J ends lost 1 base and 1 base, in that order; junction bases with no gene match: 5. The CDR3 length is 16 residues. Germline lookup yields CDR1 SGHRS and CDR2 YFSETQ. The CDR3 sequence is CASSLSSGAIQETQYF. The CDR3 nucleotides read TGCGCCAGCAGCTTGTCTAGCGGGGCCATCCAAGAGACCCAGTACTTC.

A few counts support this clonotype. The chain links TRBV4-1 to TRBJ2-2, with 8 nucleotides matching TRBD2. The CDR3 is made up of 14 amino acids. CDR1 and CDR2 (germline): MGHRA, YSYEKL. J lost 7 bases, V lost 5 bases, and 6 bases had no gene match. The CDR3 sequence: CASSEAGDGGELFF. The CDR3 nucleotides read TGCGCCAGCAGCGAAGCGGGAGATGGCGGGGAGCTGTTTTTT.

This clonotype was seen a few times. The chain carries TRBV20-1 and TRBJ2-1, with TRBD1 matching 7 bases. Germline V gene lookup returns CDR1 DFQATT and CDR2 SNEGSKA (reference sequence). There are 16 residues in the CDR3. With V trimmed by 4 bases and J by 3 bases, 12 bases remained unmatched. The CDR3 DNA reads as TGCAGTGCTATTGACAGGGCTCGGGCTCTCTACAATGAGCAGTTCTTC. Its translation is CSAIDRARALYNEQFF.